This TCR beta chain is drawn from a study of cytomegalovirus exposure and HLA in healthy donors (dated by TCRdb to about 2017). Regarding the research as a whole: In an earlier analysis of several hundred of the donors, 276 Gb of sequence data and approximately 120 million unique TCR beta sequences from some 170 million T cells were reported. Typing coverage differed by locus: A, B, C, DRB1 and DQB1 were typed in roughly 620-640 donors, DQA1 in 500 to 550, DPA1 in over 600, and DPB1 in just under 480. In a later genetic analysis, genome-wide SNP genotypes for about 55% of the roughly 700 donors were used, and that subset was treated as a discovery cohort. Roughly 300 gigabases of sequencing data and tens of millions of unique TCR sequences were included in an early release covering several hundred HLA-typed donors. The study aimed to test whether signatures of past pathogen exposure could be identified by cataloging public T cell receptors. All discovery cohort repertoires had been generated using a single sequencing platform. Donor age, sex, ethnicity and CMV serostatus were collected together with the repertoire data. HLA typing covered class I and class II loci at four-digit resolution. Along with the roughly 610-subject first cohort, a separate validation cohort of over a hundred different subjects was used. Using immunosequencing, the study profiled T cell repertoires from 640 or so subjects and related those repertoires to cytomegalovirus serostatus. High-throughput TCR immunosequencing, statistical association of individual TCRs with disease status, and machine learning were combined to predict cytomegalovirus infection status. Across approximately 400 genotyped donors of the cohort, an average of approximately 200,000 unique TCR beta nucleotide sequences per donor were sequenced, and approximately 17% of those sequences were non-productive. In an earlier analysis of a few hundred of the donors, high-throughput TCR beta sequencing was used to judge whether each TCR beta V gene segment behaved as functional or pseudogenic. Roughly 5 DR-DQ haplotypes were handled as single units for association and clustering because linkage in the cohort was strong. The genetic ancestry cluster associated with self-reported Caucasian donors included 81% of the roughly 400 genotyped donors. The later analysis used no new phenotypic data to find candidate immune exposures, relying instead on TCR beta sequences and their occurrence across donors. To study patterns of TCR occurrence, a later analysis re-analyzed previously published TCR beta repertoires from 650 to 750 donors and added high-resolution HLA genotyping. Results the study describes overall, beyond this receptor: A further reported finding was that TCR beta sequences accurately predicted the HLA-A and HLA-B alleles for most subjects in the first cohort. Because counts were too low, roughly 17 rarely observed V segments, including chromosome 9 orphons, were left out of the earlier analysis of approximately 580 of the donors. Most TCR sequences were observed very rarely across donors, whereas some public TCRs were present in many individuals. An association between a missense DCLRE1C variant and V-gene and J-gene trimming of TCR beta chains was found in a later genetic analysis and replicated in an independent cohort. In a later analysis, some 18,000 TCR beta sequences were associated with specific HLA alleles at a false discovery rate of 0.05. It was suggested by the authors that the approach could potentially be generalized to other disease states and immunological phenotypes. Correlated functional status among segregating V segments might reflect linkage disequilibrium, but an unknown experimental factor could not be ruled out. HLA typing was unavailable for some donors at each locus, so association tests used only the typed subset. In an earlier analysis of some 500 of the donors, most TCR beta V segments appeared in productive rearrangements about 87% or about 30% of the time, broadly matching IMGT annotations. A later analysis found that most CMV-associated TCR beta chains appeared HLA-restricted, with HLA associations seemingly driven largely by CMV exposure. In vitro tests confirmed that a few of the cytomegalovirus-associated TCR beta chains recognize cytomegalovirus antigens. Cytomegalovirus status was reported to be diagnosed by the classifier with high specificity and sensitivity in both the original and validation cohorts. The sequencing pipeline was judged likely to have produced a cluster of highly shared sequence variants as a technical artifact. Several of the top co-occurrence clusters appeared to be linked to parvovirus B19, influenza, CMV and Epstein-Barr virus, according to a later analysis. Strong co-occurrence of HLA alleles, especially DR and DQ, made assigning TCR associations to individual alleles difficult. This cohort had only TCR beta chains sequenced, and the lack of alpha or paired-chain data limited which features could be detected. Sequencing depth was assumed to be roughly uniform across donors in the presence/absence analyses, though that assumption may not hold. A total of 150 to 200 TCR beta chains were listed by the study as associated with cytomegalovirus. A later genetic analysis reported fewer N-insertions in productive TCRs among donors in an Asian-associated ancestry cluster than the roughly 720-donor mean. In a later analysis, the rate of TCR association differed among HLA loci, with DRB1 alleles having the most associated TCRs and HLA-C alleles having the fewest. Because the 87-base-pair reads could not distinguish some IMGT-functional V segments, including TRBV6-2 and TRBV6-3, those segments were excluded. A later analysis found that HLA-associated TCR beta chains were more clonally expanded and had lower generation probabilities than equally common non-associated chains. Immune exposure information for the cohort was limited to CMV serostatus.

Preparation of the library involved the immunoSEQ multiplex PCR assay. For the multiplex PCR, a mixture combining 60 forward primers for TCR Vbeta segments and 13 reverse primers for TCR Jbeta segments was used. The CDR3 region of rearranged TCR beta genes was amplified from genomic DNA with a multiplex PCR assay. Amplified TCR beta libraries were sequenced as 87-base-pair reads on the Illumina HiSeq System. The original methods were these. A later analysis tallied around 80 million unique TCR beta chains across the 640 or so repertoires, and about 10 million of those chains were shared by two or more donors. Raw reads were error-corrected and collapsed into unique sequences by a nearest-neighbor algorithm in which closely related sequences were merged to remove PCR and sequencing errors. CDR3 sequences were aligned to IMGT reference sequences to assign V, D and J gene segments. Each retained sequence needed at least a six-nucleotide match to both a V gene segment and a J gene segment. A rearrangement counted as productive if the CDR3 had no stop codons and remained in frame with V and J, and every other rearrangement counted as non-productive. CDR3 was defined by IMGT convention, running from the second conserved V-encoded cysteine to the conserved J-encoded phenylalanine. The earlier analysis of about 620 of the donors excluded sequences that lacked an unambiguous match to a single V gene segment. An earlier analysis of 587 of the donors classified V segments as functional when productive rearrangements were above 56.7% and as segregating when the standard deviation between donors was above 5%. A statistical classification framework was built to diagnose cytomegalovirus status from the catalog of TCR beta chain sequences. A later analysis assigned V and J genes by comparing TCR nucleotide sequences with IMGT/GENE-DB human TR gene sequences. Using the TCRdist pipeline, a later analysis assigned CDR3 sequences along with most-parsimonious VDJ recombination scenarios. In a later analysis, every TCR beta chain was defined by the combination of its CDR3 amino acid sequence and its V-gene family, and reads without a unique V-gene family were dropped. As a way to deal with suspected cross-contamination and a sequencing artifact, a later analysis dropped approximately 590 nucleotide sequences that were highly shared and had low generation probability. For each public chain, a later analysis derived a clonal expansion index from normalized ranks of inferred template counts within each repertoire. In a later analysis, generation probabilities were computed with a VDJ recombination model fitted to out-of-frame rearrangements, and the resulting probabilities were checked against IGoR. Hypergeometric tests were used in a later analysis to score TCR-TCR, TCR-HLA and TCR-CMV co-occurrence, with a repertoire-size bias correction applied to the TCR pairs. To estimate false discovery rates, a later analysis permuted the HLA or CMV assignments 20 times. A later analysis grouped co-occurring TCRs with DBSCAN, adding TCRdist sequence similarity when clustering within HLA-allele-positive subsets. For co-occurrence clustering, repertoires with fewer than 30,000 or more than 120,000 public chains were excluded, along with 4 to 6 repertoires with anomalous nucleotide sharing. TCRdb's version of the immuneACCESS table is confined to in-frame rearrangements and falls short of the full clone set. An unresolved V gene accounts for under half of the shortfall where checked; the remainder is of unknown origin. V and J calls and clone size come straight from that table; D and trimming were deduced from the DNA. The table for this sample lists approximately 140,000 clones; approximately 79% of them were counted only once. The ten biggest clones cover more than 0.75% of the sample.

The cohort was made up of hundreds of healthy bone marrow donors. All cohort members were sampled while nominally healthy, although unrecorded immune exposures were likely present. The donor was CMV seronegative and was included in the group of 352 seronegative cohort members. A peripheral blood sample was provided by each donor, and peripheral blood mononuclear cells were used for TCR beta sequencing. The Qiagen DNeasy Blood Extraction Kit was used to extract genomic DNA from the blood cell samples. From the cysteine up to the phenylalanine, the CDR3 has a length of 13 residues. The sequence is cut down to CDR3 DNA, 39 bases in frame from base 1. CDR1 and CDR2, per the germline V gene, are SGDLS and YYNGEE. A distance of 13 bases separates the germline ends of V and J, which lose 4 bases and 11 bases respectively. Concerning this clone: Its antigen is currently not known. No clone much larger than this one lies a single base away; base qualities are absent.

Source material: PBMCs. The chain is encoded by TRBV9 joined to TRBJ1-6; no D gene can be assigned with confidence. This clonotype was sampled from a man between 18 and 29 years old in good health and CMV-seronegative. This receptor has the CDR3 CASSPAGEPPLHF. The DNA reads TGTGCCAGCAGCCCCGCGGGTGAGCCACCCCTCCACTTT. The variable domain in full, with residues beyond the CDR3 obtained from the reference TRBV9 and TRBJ1-6 genes, is DSGVTQTPKHLITATGQRVTLRCSPRSGDLSVYWYQQSLDQGLQFLIQYYNGEERAKGNILERFSAQQFPDLHSELNLSSLELGDSALYFCASSPAGEPPLHFGNGTRLTVT.